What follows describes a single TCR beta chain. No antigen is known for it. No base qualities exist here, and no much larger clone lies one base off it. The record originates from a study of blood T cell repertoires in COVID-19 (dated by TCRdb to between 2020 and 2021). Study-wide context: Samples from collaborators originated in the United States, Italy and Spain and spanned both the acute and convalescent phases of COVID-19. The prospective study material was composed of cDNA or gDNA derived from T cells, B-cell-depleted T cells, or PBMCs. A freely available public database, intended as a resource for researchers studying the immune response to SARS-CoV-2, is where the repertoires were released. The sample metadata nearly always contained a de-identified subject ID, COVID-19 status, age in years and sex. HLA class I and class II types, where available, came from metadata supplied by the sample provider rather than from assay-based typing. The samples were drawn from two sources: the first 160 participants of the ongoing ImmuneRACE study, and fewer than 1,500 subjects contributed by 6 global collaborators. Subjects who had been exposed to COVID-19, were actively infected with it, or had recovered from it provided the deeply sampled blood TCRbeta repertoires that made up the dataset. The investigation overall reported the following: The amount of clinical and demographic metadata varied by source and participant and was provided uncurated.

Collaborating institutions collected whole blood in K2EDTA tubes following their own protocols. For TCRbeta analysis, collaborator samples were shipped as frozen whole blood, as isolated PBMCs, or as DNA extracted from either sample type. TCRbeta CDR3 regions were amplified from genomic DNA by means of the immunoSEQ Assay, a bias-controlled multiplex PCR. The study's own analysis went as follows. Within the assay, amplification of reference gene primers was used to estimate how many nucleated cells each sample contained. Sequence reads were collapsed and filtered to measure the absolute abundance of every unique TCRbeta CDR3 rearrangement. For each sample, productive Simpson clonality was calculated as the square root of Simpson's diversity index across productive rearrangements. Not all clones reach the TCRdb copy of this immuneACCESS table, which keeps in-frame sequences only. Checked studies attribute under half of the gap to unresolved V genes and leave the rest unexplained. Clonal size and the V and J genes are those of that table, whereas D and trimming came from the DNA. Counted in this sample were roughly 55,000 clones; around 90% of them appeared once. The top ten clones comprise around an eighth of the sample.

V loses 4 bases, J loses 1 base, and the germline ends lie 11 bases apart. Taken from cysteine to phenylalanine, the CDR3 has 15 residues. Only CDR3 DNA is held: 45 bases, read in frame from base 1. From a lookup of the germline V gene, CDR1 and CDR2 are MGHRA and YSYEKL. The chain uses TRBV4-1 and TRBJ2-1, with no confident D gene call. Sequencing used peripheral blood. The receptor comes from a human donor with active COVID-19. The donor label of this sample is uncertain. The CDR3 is CASSLSMESYNEQFF. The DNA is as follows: TGCGCCAGCAGCCTATCTATGGAGTCCTACAATGAGCAGTTCTTC.